This T cell receptor beta chain was documented in a study of T cells expressing NK-cell markers. CDR1 MNHEY and CDR2 SVGAGI come from the germline V gene. CDR3 length: 13 amino acids. 5'RACE template switching with UMIs generated TCR beta cDNA. TCRdb reprocessed the 5' RACE reads and reports one entry per CDR3 protein, with no DNA. The sample data list about 260,000 distinct CDR3 sequences. The sequencing sample was made of blood T cells: a sorted CD56 or NKG2C T cell subset, CD4+ or CD8+ T cells, or bulk PBMC T cells (not recorded which). The TCR comes from a man aged 18 to 30 in good health. The chain links TRBV6-5 to TRBJ1-6; absent DNA, TCRdb's TRBD1 call cannot be checked. CDR3 protein: CASSSGVVSPLHF.